The present T cell receptor beta chain was sequenced within a study of post-analysis software for immune sequencing data (dated by TCRdb to the mid-2010s). In terms of the full investigation: Recorded disease courses included relapsing-remitting, secondary progressive and progressive-relapsing multiple sclerosis, with some patients lacking subtype annotation. Patient repertoires were compared against ten to eleven previously published healthy control repertoires from donors aged 6 to 25 years. A subset of samples was prepared in parallel using single-end sample barcoding, then pooled and co-amplified after Illumina adapter ligation. General study outcomes and caveats: Multiple sclerosis patients had significantly lower normalized Chao1 diversity than controls, a result that suggests substantial peripheral T-cell clonal expansion. Significantly higher frequencies in patients than in controls were found for about five TRBV segments, including TRBV5-6, TRBV5-1 and TRBV20-1. Direct clustering with F measure revealed strong co-clustering of samples prepared in the same batch, which led to a batch-effect correction. The multiple sclerosis patient group was slightly younger than the control group.

Notes on this clonotype: Its antigen has not been determined. No base qualities exist here, and no much larger clone lies one base off it.

From its cysteine to its phenylalanine, the CDR3 spans 14 amino acids. The CDR3 DNA has 42 bases and is translated from base 1. The germline V gene gives CDR1 as SGHTA and CDR2 as FQGNSA. V lost 4 bases and J lost 4 bases, and the count of bases not matched to a germline gene is 6. The library came from PCR. Reads for this sample came from an Illumina HiSeq 2500. Unique molecular identifiers were incorporated into TCR beta cDNA libraries to reduce PCR and sequencing biases. Per 1 to 10 million input T cells, roughly 500,000 cDNA molecules were obtained, such that each molecule approximated one T cell. Patient libraries were prepared and sequenced with the same protocol used for the earlier healthy control dataset. Within a given batch, samples were prepared together, multiplexed and sequenced on the same HiSeq lane. The published analysis was carried out like this. MIGEC was used to process the raw barcoded reads, and molecular identifier groups with only a single read were discarded before consensus assembly and CDR3 extraction. Clonotype tables were post-analysed with VDJtools, and diversity was normalized by down-sampling all datasets to the smallest sample size. In repertoire overlap clustering, CDR3 amino acid sequences, but not nucleotide sequences, were matched to correct batch-related cross-sample contamination. TCRdb trimmed the raw reads at Q25, called clones with MiXCR and kept productive beta chains. Rows with one shared CDR3 protein collapse into an entry with the most common genes and DNA. The V and J calls here are based on TCRdb, not the publication. Present in this sample are some 800,000 distinct CDR3 sequences, around 46% of which were seen just once. Approximately 4.4% of the sample is taken by the ten largest.

TCR beta repertoires were profiled from peripheral blood of roughly 13 young patients with multiple sclerosis to demonstrate the VDJtools post-analysis software. The patients with multiple sclerosis were children and adolescents between 6 and 15 years of age. The rearranged segments are TRBV7-2 and TRBJ1-1, with 7 middle bases fitting TRBD1. This TCR came from a girl between 5 and 17 years old with multiple sclerosis. The sample was blood. The DNA sequence is given as TGTGCCAGCAGCTCGACAGGGTCGGGCACTGAAGCTTTCTTT. The translation is CASSSTGSGTEAFF.